This is a list of T cell receptor beta chains from one sample in a study of cytomegalovirus exposure and HLA in healthy donors. Profiled with immunoSEQ multiplex PCR; TCRdb holds only in-frame clones, not every one. The sample has 150,000 to 200,000 clones; under 9.5% are singletons. The sequencing sample was made of PBMCs. The source is a woman in her thirties in good health and CMV-seropositive. CDR3s include the opening cysteine and the closing phenylalanine or tryptophan. The order of the fields is J gene, V gene, CDR3 protein.

j_gene: TRBJ1-1
v_gene: TRBV7-9
CDR3aa: CASRKGQGAGNTEAFF

j_gene: TRBJ2-2
v_gene: TRBV7-2
CDR3aa: CASSFGVNTGELFF

j_gene: TRBJ1-1
v_gene: TRBV5-1
CDR3aa: CASRSQVTGSGTEAFF

j_gene: TRBJ2-1
v_gene: TRBV5-4
CDR3aa: CASSPGGLVSYNEQFF

j_gene: TRBJ2-1
v_gene: TRBV9
CDR3aa: CASSVSGTSYNEQFF

j_gene: TRBJ2-5
v_gene: TRBV11-2
CDR3aa: CASSLSVRSFQETQYF

j_gene: TRBJ2-5
v_gene: TRBV29-1
CDR3aa: CSVESGGRQETQYF

j_gene: TRBJ1-1
v_gene: TRBV19
CDR3aa: CASSRTGGRTEAFF

j_gene: TRBJ2-5
v_gene: TRBV11-2
CDR3aa: CASSLTPILGGDWWETQYF

j_gene: TRBJ2-5
v_gene: TRBV5-1
CDR3aa: CASSLQETQYF

j_gene: TRBJ2-1
v_gene: TRBV19
CDR3aa: CASSIRGKVNEQFF

j_gene: TRBJ2-7
v_gene: TRBV13
CDR3aa: CASSFLRQGDYEQYF

j_gene: TRBJ2-5
v_gene: TRBV5-1
CDR3aa: CASSLGTAQETQYF

j_gene: TRBJ1-4
v_gene: TRBV5-1
CDR3aa: CASSTGTVATNEKLFF

j_gene: TRBJ2-7
v_gene: TRBV5-4
CDR3aa: CASSLDLARASYEQYF

j_gene: TRBJ2-7
v_gene: TRBV5-1
CDR3aa: CASSSSSGTVSYEQYF

j_gene: TRBJ2-1
v_gene: TRBV15
CDR3aa: CATSWDRGGNEQFF

j_gene: TRBJ2-7
v_gene: TRBV5-1
CDR3aa: CASSSTSGRALSSYEQYF

j_gene: TRBJ2-1
v_gene: TRBV7-9
CDR3aa: CASSLGTGYNEQFF

j_gene: TRBJ1-1
v_gene: TRBV7-9
CDR3aa: CASSPWTAMNTEAFF

j_gene: TRBJ1-2
v_gene: TRBV29-1
CDR3aa: CSVDGGGMDNYGYTF

j_gene: TRBJ1-1
v_gene: TRBV2
CDR3aa: CASSGDSLNTEAFF

j_gene: TRBJ2-4
v_gene: TRBV6-1
CDR3aa: CASSAHTGRGNIQYF

j_gene: TRBJ1-1
v_gene: TRBV6-5
CDR3aa: CASSPSYRGTEAFF

j_gene: TRBJ1-2
v_gene: TRBV6-1
CDR3aa: CASLTLNTNYGYTF

j_gene: TRBJ2-5
v_gene: TRBV5-1
CDR3aa: CASSLDGGRGKTQYF

j_gene: TRBJ2-7
v_gene: TRBV15
CDR3aa: CATSRVRGTGEQYF

j_gene: TRBJ1-5
v_gene: TRBV6-5
CDR3aa: CASKTGYNQPQHF

j_gene: TRBJ1-5
v_gene: TRBV5-4
CDR3aa: CASSLNRREPQHF

j_gene: TRBJ2-1
v_gene: TRBV14
CDR3aa: CASSQLDGKQFF

j_gene: TRBJ2-3
v_gene: TRBV30
CDR3aa: CAWSKVAGDESTDTQYF

j_gene: TRBJ2-7
v_gene: TRBV6-5
CDR3aa: CASTEGYEQYF

j_gene: TRBJ1-2
v_gene: TRBV27
CDR3aa: CASRTVWDRGRWEYGYTF

j_gene: TRBJ2-1
v_gene: TRBV11-3
CDR3aa: CASSLTPLAGYNEQFF

j_gene: TRBJ1-2
v_gene: TRBV5-6
CDR3aa: CASSSRGENYGYTF

j_gene: TRBJ1-2
v_gene: TRBV15
CDR3aa: CATSRPNLREGYTF

j_gene: TRBJ1-2
v_gene: TRBV9
CDR3aa: CASSVDPGNYGYTF